The T cell receptor beta chain under discussion was sequenced for a study of CD8+ T cells in alopecia areata. Study-wide findings and caveats: Many expanded lesional clones stayed in scalp and blood while on tofacitinib. Lesional scalp, especially alopecia totalis/universalis, showed higher clonality than normal scalp. Tofacitinib significantly reduced both scalp clonality and expanded CD8+ clones among the top 100.

Treatment reported: oral pan-JAK inhibitor, 5-10 mg twice daily. In alopecia areata patients, both lesional scalp punch biopsies and peripheral blood were collected. CDR1 is SSHAT, CDR2 FNYEAQ, per germline (reference sequence). The CDR3 runs to 10 residues. Reverse transcribed after extraction, RNA yielded cDNA as the sequencing template. Repertoires were generated with immunoSEQ multiplex PCR, while TCRdb's copy carries only in-frame clones and drops some. Of fewer than 250,000 clones detected, 35% to 45% appear once; the ten largest clones hold 0.45% to 0.55%. This clone was found a few times. Its antigen is not known. Germline is not matched at one junction end, which may reflect a read error.

The chain couples TRBV7-7 to TRBJ1-6; D gene unclear. This TCR was recovered from a human donor with alopecia areata. The specimen was CD4+ T cells sorted from blood, collected at approximately week 30, from a patient treated with tofacitinib. DNA of the CDR3: TGTGCTAGCAGCTCCCCGGACGGCCACTTT. It codes for CASSSPDGHF.